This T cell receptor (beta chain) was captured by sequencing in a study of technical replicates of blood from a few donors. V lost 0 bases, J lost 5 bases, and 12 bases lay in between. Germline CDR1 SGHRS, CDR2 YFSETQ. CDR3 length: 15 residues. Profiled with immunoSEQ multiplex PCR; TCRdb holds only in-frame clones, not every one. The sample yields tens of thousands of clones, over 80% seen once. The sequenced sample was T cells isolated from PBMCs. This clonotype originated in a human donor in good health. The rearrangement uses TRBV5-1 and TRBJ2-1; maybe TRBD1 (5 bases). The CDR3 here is CASSLVLDMDNEQFF. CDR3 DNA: TGCGCCAGCAGCTTGGTACTGGACATGGACAATGAGCAGTTCTTC.